The 31 T cell receptor beta chains below come from one sample, sequenced in a study of regulatory T cells in long-lasting Graves disease. Relying on iRepertoire HTBI primers and Arm-PCR of CDR3 regions, the team built TCR beta libraries. TCRdb independently ran MiXCR on the multiplex PCR reads; one entry per CDR3 protein. The sample carries 600,000 to 800,000 distinct CDR3 sequences, approximately 31% recorded once. The time point: persistent/refractory GD, antithyroid drugs over 5 years with positive TRAb. PBMC-extracted RNA yielded the TCR library. Here the sequenced sample was peripheral blood mononuclear cells (PBMCs), taken when the disease was refractory, from a patient treated with antithyroid drugs. The source of these receptors is a female donor with Graves disease.

The rearrangement uses TRBV10-2 and TRBJ1-5, with 8 bases fitting TRBD1. Germline CDR1 reads WSHSY; CDR2 reads SAAADI. The CDR3 has 14 residues. The V gene end was trimmed by 7 bases and the J gene end by 4 bases; junction bases not matched to a gene: 6. This CDR3 is CASTETGGNQPQHF. The CDR3 coding sequence is TGCGCCAGCACTGAAACAGGGGGGAATCAGCCCCAGCATTTT.

The rearrangement joins TRBV9 to TRBJ1-6; 8 nucleotides align to TRBD1. This CDR3 region has 16 residues. V shed 1 base and J 8 bases; nucleotides not matched to a gene: 8. Per germline, CDR1 SGDLS and CDR2 YYNGEE. CDR3 amino acids: CASSVLVRGRDSPLHF. In DNA, the CDR3 is TGTGCCAGCAGCGTACTCGTCAGGGGGCGCGATTCACCCCTCCACTTT.

This clonotype has a handful of counts. The chain carries TRBV6-1 and TRBJ1-5; D is possibly TRBD1 (6 bases). This CDR3 has 16 residues. In germline, CDR1 is MNHNS, CDR2 SASEGT. The V end lost 6 bases, the J end lost 5 bases, and 20 bases lay between the germline ends. CDR3 amino acids: CASSPTRHRVHQPQHF. CDR3 DNA sequence: TGTGCCAGCAGCCCAACCCGACACAGGGTCCATCAGCCCCAGCATTTT.

V is TRBV6-5 and J is TRBJ2-7; no reliable D call. In germline, CDR1 is MNHEY, CDR2 SVGAGI. This CDR3 has 14 residues. V lost 2 bases and J 6 bases, leaving 14 bases between the germline ends. The CDR3 nucleotides read TGTGCCAGCAGTTACCGCGAGGCCTGGGGCGAGCAGTACTTC. This translates into CASSYREAWGEQYF.

This clonotype was counted a few times. The gene calls are TRBV12-3 or TRBV12-4 and TRBJ1-1; D is ambiguous. V was trimmed by 4 bases and J by 3 bases, leaving 12 bases between them. CDR3 length: 14 amino acids. For the CDR3, the DNA is TGTGCCAGCAGTTCCCGGGCAGGTGACACTGAAGCTTTCTTT. Amino acid sequence: CASSSRAGDTEAFF.

This clonotype was observed a handful of times. This chain connects TRBV20-1 to TRBJ2-7, with 16 bases that match TRBD2. Per the germline V gene, CDR1 is DFQATT and CDR2 is SNEGSKA (reference sequence). Losses at the gene ends were 5 bases for V and 7 bases for J; bases not matched to a gene: 8. There are 15 residues in the CDR3. CDR3 residues: CSALGLAGGPNEQYF. DNA of the CDR3: TGCAGTGCTCTGGGACTAGCGGGAGGGCCTAATGAGCAGTACTTC.

The chain links TRBV7-2 to TRBJ2-1; D not certain. The CDR3 is 16 amino acids. CDR1 SGHTA and CDR2 FQGNSA come from the germline V gene. V gave up 5 bases and J gave up 2 bases, with 16 bases separating them. CDR3 in amino acids: CASSPGVGPAYNEQFF. As DNA, the CDR3 is TGTGCCAGCAGCCCTGGGGTGGGCCCCGCCTACAATGAGCAGTTCTTC.

This clonotype was detected many times. The chain has TRBV11-2 and TRBJ2-7; 8 bases agree with TRBD1. Looked up from germline, CDR1 is SGHAT and CDR2 is FQNNGV. This CDR3 is built from 16 residues. V lost 0 bases, J lost 2 bases, and 6 bases stayed unmatched. CDR3 sequence: CASSLDLTGGPYEQYF. The CDR3 DNA follows: TGTGCCAGCAGCTTAGATCTAACAGGGGGACCCTACGAGCAGTACTTC.

The V call is TRBV20-1, the J call TRBJ2-7; 7 bases align to TRBD2. V was pared by 0 bases and J by 2 bases, with 10 bases of the junction left unmatched. CDR1 and CDR2 (germline): DFQATT, SNEGSKA (reference sequence). The CDR3 sequence is 16 residues long. The CDR3 region is CSARDLGTSETYEQYF. In nucleotides, the CDR3 is TGCAGTGCTAGAGATCTTGGAACTAGCGAGACCTACGAGCAGTACTTC.

A remark on this clonotype: Since a much larger clone is just one base distant, this may be a read error. The chain uses TRBV15 and TRBJ1-4, with D perhaps TRBD1 (6 bases). The CDR3 runs to 16 residues. Germline V gene data show CDR1 as LNHNV and CDR2 as YYDKDF (reference sequence). The CDR3 loop reads CATNRGRGSTNEKLFF. The CDR3 coding sequence is TGTGCCACCAACAGAGGCAGGGGATCGACTAATGAAAAACTGTTTTTT. Full variable domain (outside the CDR3, taken from reference TRBV15 and TRBJ1-4): DAMVIQNPRYQVTQFGKPVTLSCSQTLNHNVMYWYQQKSSQAPKLLFHYYDKDFNNEADTPDNFQSRRPNTSFCFLDIRSPGLGDTAMYLCATNRGRGSTNEKLFFGSGTQLSVL.

The chain combines TRBV4-1 with TRBJ1-1, with D possibly being TRBD1 (5 bases). V was trimmed by 6 bases and J by 1 base, leaving 24 bases between them. Germline assignment: CDR1 MGHRA and CDR2 YSYEKL. The CDR3 runs 18 residues. The CDR3 sequence is CASRGGYGQGLGNTEAFF. In DNA, the CDR3 is TGCGCCAGCAGGGGGGGTTATGGGCAGGGCCTCGGGAACACTGAAGCTTTCTTT.

The rearrangement uses TRBV7-9 and TRBJ2-5, with 14 bases aligning to TRBD2. The length of the CDR3 is 18 residues. V dropped 4 bases and J dropped 0; count of bases not matched to a gene: 7. Germline lookup yields CDR1 SEHNR and CDR2 FQNEAQ (reference sequence). The CDR3: CASSSPGLAGDHQETQYF. The DNA of the CDR3 is TGTGCCAGCAGCTCACCGGGACTAGCGGGGGACCACCAAGAGACCCAGTACTTC. Using reference TRBV7-9 and TRBJ2-5 for the parts outside the CDR3, the full variable domain is DTGVSQNPRHKITKRGQNVTFRCDPISEHNRLYWYRQTLGQGPEFLTYFQNEAQLEKSRLLSDRFSAERPKGSFSTLEIQRTEQGDSAMYLCASSSPGLAGDHQETQYFGPGTRLLVL.

This clonotype was recorded only once. The J gene is TRBJ1-3, the V gene TRBV19; D may be TRBD1 (6 bases). CDR1 LNHDA and CDR2 SQIVND come from the germline V gene (reference sequence). Deletions cut 3 bases from V and 2 bases from J, with 11 bases between. This CDR3 spans 15 amino acids. CDR3 sequence (DNA): TGTGCCAGTAGTATGGCGTCAGGGGCTGGAAACACCATATATTTT. This sequence encodes CASSMASGAGNTIYF.

This clonotype came up many times. This chain joins TRBV15 and TRBJ2-7, with TRBD2 identical over 11 bases. The germline V gene has CDR1 LNHNV and CDR2 YYDKDF (reference sequence). This CDR3 has 15 residues. With 0 bases clipped from V and 5 bases from J, the junction kept 3 bases outside the gene matches. The CDR3 sequence: CATSREGLAVNEQYF. The DNA of the CDR3 is TGTGCCACCAGCAGAGAGGGACTAGCGGTAAACGAGCAGTACTTC.

V and J are TRBV20-1 and TRBJ1-5, with D perhaps TRBD1 (5 bases). The length of the CDR3 is 15 residues. The germline CDR1 and CDR2 sequences are DFQATT and SNEGSKA (reference sequence). The V and J ends lost 3 bases and 2 bases respectively, with 14 bases between them. This CDR3 is CSARAHGGGNQPQHF. The CDR3 coding sequence is TGCAGTGCTAGGGCACATGGAGGGGGCAATCAGCCCCAGCATTTT.

The table lists this clonotype with a few counts. The chain joins TRBV6-2 or TRBV6-3 to TRBJ1-2, with 7 bases matching TRBD1. CDR3 length equals 15 residues. V dropped 5 bases and J dropped 2; count of bases not matched to a gene: 8. Germline V CDR1 and CDR2: MNHEY, SVGEGT. Written as DNA, the CDR3 is TGTGCCAGCAGTCCCGGGACAGTCATAAACTATGGCTACACCTTC. It codes for CASSPGTVINYGYTF.

In its sample, this clonotype was seen a few times. V usage is TRBV20-1 and J usage is TRBJ1-2; D is possibly TRBD1 (5 bases). Trimming cost V 0 bases and J 4 bases, with 12 bases left between them. CDR1 and CDR2 from the germline V gene are DFQATT and SNEGSKA (reference sequence). This CDR3 comprises 14 residues. This CDR3 is CSAREGDRIYGYTF. CDR3 DNA sequence: TGCAGTGCTAGAGAAGGGGACCGAATCTATGGCTACACCTTC.

This sequence joins TRBV30 and TRBJ2-7; 7 bases align to TRBD1. The CDR3 is 13 amino acids. Germline CDR1 and CDR2: GTSNPN and SVGIG (reference sequence). The V gene end was trimmed by 3 bases and the J gene end by 3 bases; junction bases not matched to a gene: 5. CDR3 nucleotides: TGTGCCTGGAGACAGGGGCGAAACTACGAGCAGTACTTC. It translates to CAWRQGRNYEQYF. The complete variable domain, with remaining parts taken from reference TRBV30 and TRBJ2-7, reads SQTIHQWPATLVQPVGSPLSLECTVEGTSNPNLYWYRQAAGRGLQLLFYSVGIGQISSEVPQNLSASRPQDRQFILSSKKLLLSDSGFYLCAWRQGRNYEQYFGPGTRLTVT.

The gene calls are TRBV3-1 and TRBJ2-2; perhaps TRBD1 as D (5 bases). The CDR3 extends over 16 amino acids. Germline CDR1 LGHDT, CDR2 YNNKEL (reference sequence). V lost 0 bases, J lost 0 bases, and 8 bases lay in between. The CDR3 loop reads CASSQDPGTNTGELFF. In DNA form, the CDR3 reads TGTGCCAGCAGCCAAGATCCAGGGACGAACACCGGGGAGCTGTTTTTT. The full variable domain, completed using reference TRBV3-1 and TRBJ2-2, is DTAVSQTPKYLVTQMGNDKSIKCEQNLGHDTMYWYKQDSKKFLKIMFSYNNKELIINETVPNRFSPKSPDKAHLNLHINSLELGDSAVYFCASSQDPGTNTGELFFGEGSRLTVL.

There are many counts of this clonotype. The genes are TRBV12-3 or TRBV12-4 and TRBJ2-7, with unresolved D. This CDR3 contains 15 residues. V lost 9 bases to trimming and J lost 4 bases, with 22 bases between them. CDR3 loop: CASSSEGRIGYEQYF. The CDR3 DNA reads TGTGCCAGTAGCTCGGAAGGGCGAATTGGGTACGAGCAGTACTTC.

The rearrangement joins TRBV12-3 or TRBV12-4 to TRBJ2-7; 15 positions match TRBD2. J gave up 6 bases and V 4 bases, and 10 bases lay outside the gene matches. The CDR3 spans 17 residues. CDR3: CASSSPAGLAGGTEQYF. The CDR3 nucleotides are TGTGCCAGCAGTTCCCCCGCGGGACTAGCGGGAGGAACCGAGCAGTACTTC.

This clonotype occurred many times. This chain uses TRBV6-2 or TRBV6-3 with TRBJ1-2; 7 nucleotides line up with TRBD1. CDR3 size: 15 residues. Germline V gives CDR1 MNHEY, CDR2 SVGEGT. Unmatched junction bases numbered 11, after V lost 5 bases and J lost 5 bases. The CDR3 nucleotides are TGTGCCAGCAGTGAGGAGGGGGCGCGGTGGTATGGCTACACCTTC. The encoded protein is CASSEEGARWYGYTF.

There are many counts of this clonotype. The chain joins TRBV7-9 to TRBJ2-5; D is perhaps TRBD2 (6 bases). The CDR3 totals 14 residues. V was clipped by 5 bases and J by 2 bases, with 12 bases between them. Per the germline V gene, CDR1 is SEHNR and CDR2 is FQNEAQ (reference sequence). In DNA form, the CDR3 reads TGTGCCAGCAGCCTTGTGGGGGGTCAAGAGACCCAGTACTTC. Amino acids: CASSLVGGQETQYF.

This clonotype was picked up a small number of times. The chain employs TRBV14 and TRBJ2-2; TRBD1 is a possible D gene (6 bases). The CDR3 length is 15 residues. The V end lost 3 bases, the J end lost 1 base, and 9 bases lay between the germline ends. The germline V gene encodes CDR1 SGHDN and CDR2 FVKESK. CDR3 residues: CASSQLTGNTGELFF. As DNA, the CDR3 is TGTGCCAGCAGCCAGCTGACAGGGAACACCGGGGAGCTGTTTTTT.

The genes are TRBV25-1 and TRBJ1-2; possibly TRBD1 for D (5 bases). Germline-derived CDR1 and CDR2 are MGHDK and SYGVNS. With 2 bases removed from V and 2 bases from J, the gap between germline ends came to 9 bases. This CDR3 comprises 14 residues. CDR3 nucleotides: TGTGCCAGCAGTGAAAAGAGACAGAACTATGGCTACACCTTC. It is translated as CASSEKRQNYGYTF.

This clonotype was observed a few times. V and J are TRBV6-1 and TRBJ1-2; TRBD1 matches at 8 bases. The CDR3 length is 13 residues. Germline lookup yields CDR1 MNHNS and CDR2 SASEGT. Trimming took 6 bases from V and 7 from J; bases not matched to a gene: 7. The CDR3 protein is CASRPGTGTGYTF. Here the CDR3 DNA reads TGTGCCAGCAGGCCTGGGACAGGCACTGGCTACACCTTC.

This clonotype came up a few times. The chain joins TRBV20-1 to TRBJ1-2; no firm D call. The V end lost 3 bases, the J end lost 2 bases, and 7 bases lay between the germline ends. The germline V gene has CDR1 DFQATT and CDR2 SNEGSKA (reference sequence). This CDR3 contains 12 residues. The CDR3 is CSAREKNYGYTF. The CDR3 bases are TGCAGTGCTAGGGAGAAGAACTATGGCTACACCTTC.

There are a few counts of this clonotype. The chain employs TRBV29-1 and TRBJ1-1; D unclear. Trimming stripped 8 bases from V and 4 bases from J, with 20 bases between. CDR1 and CDR2 from the germline V gene are SQVTM and ANQGSEA. The CDR3 spans 14 residues. In DNA form, the CDR3 reads TGCAGCCAGTTGGGCGGGGAGGTTGGCACTGAAGCTTTCTTT. Its protein is CSQLGGEVGTEAFF.

V and J are TRBV13 and TRBJ2-7, with D perhaps TRBD1 (8 bases). The CDR3 loop spans 14 amino acids. The V end lost 5 bases, the J end lost 6 bases, and 17 bases lay between the germline ends. Germline CDR1 reads PRHDT; CDR2 reads FYEKMQ (reference sequence). The CDR3 is CASSAKTGEGEQYF. CDR3 bases: TGTGCCAGCAGCGCCAAGACAGGGGAGGGCGAGCAGTACTTC.

This chain connects TRBV5-1 to TRBJ2-7, with 9 bases aligning to TRBD1. The CDR3 consists of 15 residues. Germline CDR1 is SGHRS and CDR2 is YFSETQ. J gave up 2 bases and V 4 bases, and 7 bases lay outside the gene matches. CDR3 nucleotides: TGCGCCAGCAGCGAGGATGGGACAGGGCCCTACGAGCAGTACTTC. Its protein is CASSEDGTGPYEQYF.

The chain combines TRBV28 with TRBJ1-4; D might be TRBD1 (6 bases). The V and J ends lost 1 base and 10 bases respectively, with 7 bases between them. Per germline, CDR1 MDHEN and CDR2 SYDVKM. The CDR3 is made up of 12 amino acids. The CDR3 DNA follows: TGTGCCAGCAGTTTATCAGGGGCAAAACTGTTTTTT. Translating it yields CASSLSGAKLFF.